These T cell receptor beta chains were read from a single sample in a study of CXCR3-negative and CXCR3-positive naive CD8 T cells. After re-calling the 5' RACE reads, TCRdb lists one entry per CDR3 protein, DNA absent. This sample contains some 130,000 distinct CDR3 sequences. The sample taken for sequencing was naive CXCR3+ CD8+ T cells from blood. The receptors come from a human donor in good health. Some clones in this sample may be carry-over from other donors' samples. The CDR3 runs from the conserved cysteine through the conserved F or W. Each record gives: V gene, J gene, CDR3 protein.

V gene: TRBV19
J gene: TRBJ2-1
CDR3 protein: CASSLSNSFSYNEQFF

V gene: TRBV5-1
J gene: TRBJ1-1
CDR3 protein: CASSFQAGRDTEAFF

V gene: TRBV13
J gene: TRBJ2-7
CDR3 protein: CASSNDSSTYEQYF

V gene: TRBV29-1
J gene: TRBJ2-2
CDR3 protein: CSVVNTGELFF

V gene: TRBV28
J gene: TRBJ2-7
CDR3 protein: CASSLYLNEQYF

V gene: TRBV7-9
J gene: TRBJ1-6
CDR3 protein: CASSLRDTLEALHF

V gene: TRBV4-1
J gene: TRBJ2-1
CDR3 protein: CASTPRQYGEQFF

V gene: TRBV20-1
J gene: TRBJ2-7
CDR3 protein: CSASFTYEQYF

V gene: TRBV4-1
J gene: TRBJ2-7
CDR3 protein: CASRFVGQSSYEQYF

V gene: TRBV27
J gene: TRBJ2-1
CDR3 protein: CASSLRANEQFF

V gene: TRBV9
J gene: TRBJ2-1
CDR3 protein: CASSPGSYNEQFF